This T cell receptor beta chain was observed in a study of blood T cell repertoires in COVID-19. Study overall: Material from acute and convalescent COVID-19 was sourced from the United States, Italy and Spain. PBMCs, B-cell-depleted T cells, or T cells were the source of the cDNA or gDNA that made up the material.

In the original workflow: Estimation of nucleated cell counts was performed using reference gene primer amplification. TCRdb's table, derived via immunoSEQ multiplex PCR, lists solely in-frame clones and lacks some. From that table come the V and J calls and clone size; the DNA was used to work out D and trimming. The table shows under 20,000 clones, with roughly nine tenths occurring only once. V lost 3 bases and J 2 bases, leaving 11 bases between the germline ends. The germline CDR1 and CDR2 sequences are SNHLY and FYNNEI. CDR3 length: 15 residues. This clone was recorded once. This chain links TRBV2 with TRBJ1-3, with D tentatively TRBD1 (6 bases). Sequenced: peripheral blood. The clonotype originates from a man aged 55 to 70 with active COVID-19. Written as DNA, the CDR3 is TGTGCCAGCAGTGATGCCAGGGGAACTGGAAACACCATATATTTT. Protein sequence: CASSDARGTGNTIYF.